One sample yielded the 7 T cell receptor beta chains listed below, sequenced in a study of blood T cells in healthy people across ages (dated by TCRdb to the mid-2010s). The library was made by 5' RACE. Sequencing relied on an Illumina HiSeq 2500. The second PCR ran for about 7 to 11 cycles and used a J-beta primer mix along with a sample-barcoded 5' primer. Using fastp trimming at Q25 and MiXCR clonotype assembly, TCRdb reanalyzed the public sequencing data and kept in-frame beta chains. Every entry covers one CDR3 protein and lists the most common genes and DNA from its rows. The sample contains about 720,000 distinct CDR3 sequences, 20% to 25% of them found a single time. Clones ranked in the top ten supply roughly a fifth of the sample. The sequenced material came from blood. The receptors derive from a man between 65 and 80 years old in good health.

The chain joins TRBV12-3 or TRBV12-4 to TRBJ2-5; D could derive from TRBD1 or TRBD2 (5 bases each). The CDR3 consists of 15 residues. With 4 bases removed from V and 0 bases from J, the gap between germline ends came to 12 bases. Written as DNA, the CDR3 is TGTGCCAGCAGTTCAAATCGGGGACACCAAGAGACCCAGTACTTC. It yields the protein CASSSNRGHQETQYF.

The genes are TRBV20-1 and TRBJ2-7; D is uncertain. The CDR3 covers 12 residues. Germline CDR1 DFQATT, CDR2 SNEGSKA (reference sequence). V shed 0 bases and J shed 5 bases, with 8 bases lying between them. This CDR3 reads CSARDDGHEQYF. The CDR3 DNA reads as TGCAGTGCTAGAGATGATGGGCACGAGCAGTACTTC.

The gene calls are TRBV3-1 and TRBJ2-3, with TRBD2 matching 8 bases. Germline CDR1 and CDR2: LGHDT and YNNKEL (reference sequence). V lost 1 base to trimming and J lost 4 bases; unmatched junction nucleotides: 7. This CDR3 region has 16 residues. The CDR3 protein is CASSQGPGGRADTQYF. The CDR3 DNA reads as TGTGCCAGCAGCCAAGGACCGGGAGGGCGGGCAGATACGCAGTATTTT.

The V call is TRBV25-1, the J call TRBJ1-2; possibly TRBD1 for D (5 bases). Trimming left V 8 bases short and J 4 bases short, with 11 bases between. Per germline, CDR1 MGHDK and CDR2 SYGVNS. The CDR3 has 12 residues. The CDR3 DNA reads TGTGCCAGCGGGGCCGGGATCTATGGCTACACCTTC. Its translation is CASGAGIYGYTF.

The rearrangement joins TRBV12-3 or TRBV12-4 to TRBJ2-3; tentatively, D is TRBD2 (7 bases). Trimming pared 3 bases from V and 2 bases from J, leaving 9 bases between. The CDR3 is 14 residues long. CDR3 DNA: TGTGCCAGCAGTTTCGCGGGGGCCACAGATACGCAGTATTTT. It translates to CASSFAGATDTQYF.

This clonotype has just a few counts. The chain employs TRBV7-2 and TRBJ2-1; unclear D gene. Per germline, CDR1 SGHTA and CDR2 FQGNSA. The CDR3 consists of 14 residues. The V gene lost 5 bases and the J gene lost 4 bases, with 12 bases spanning the gap. CDR3 protein: CASSLLLEYNEQFF. The DNA of the CDR3 is TGTGCCAGCAGCCTACTCCTGGAGTACAATGAGCAGTTCTTC.

The rearrangement links TRBV12-3 or TRBV12-4 to TRBJ1-2; 11 bases align to TRBD1. V lost 6 bases to trimming and J lost 1 base; unmatched junction nucleotides: 13. CDR3 length equals 18 residues. Here the CDR3 DNA reads TGTGCCAGCAGGCCGGGACAGGGGGTGACTCCACTTAACTATGGCTACACCTTC. Translation: CASRPGQGVTPLNYGYTF.